This record concerns one T cell receptor beta chain sequence. The data were taken from a study of T-cell memory formation after mild COVID-19. The germline V and J ends were trimmed by 4 bases and 8 bases, with 12 bases remaining between them. The CDR3 consists of 13 residues. Germline V CDR1 and CDR2: SGHTA, FQGNSA. MiXCR, run by TCRdb on the 5' RACE reads, gives a single entry per CDR3 protein. The sample yields hundreds of thousands of distinct CDR3 sequences, roughly 17% seen once. Sequenced input: PBMCs or a T cell subset sorted from them (not recorded which). This chain connects TRBV7-2 to TRBJ2-1; no reliable D call. This sequence originates from an adult woman who had mild COVID-19 (a few samples of this study predate the infection). Cell type and time point are not known. DNA for the CDR3: TGTGCCAGCAGCTCACAGCACAAGGATGAGCAGTTCTTC. This sequence encodes CASSSQHKDEQFF. The variable domain in full, with the rest retrieved from reference TRBV7-2 and TRBJ2-1, is GAGVSQSPSNKVTEKGKDVELRCDPISGHTALYWYRQSLGQGLEFLIYFQGNSAPDKSGLPSDRFSAERTGGSVSTLTIQRTQQEDSAVYLCASSSQHKDEQFFGPGTRLTVL.